The T cell receptor beta chain described here comes from a study of cytomegalovirus exposure and HLA in healthy donors. Use of 60 Vbeta and 13 Jbeta primers characterized the PCR. Only in-frame clones appear in the TCRdb table, and some are missing; sequencing was by immunoSEQ multiplex PCR. The data show under 200,000 clones, with about 79% seen just once and 11% to 15% held by the top ten. At collection, donors were nominally healthy, but unrecorded immune exposures were probable. Whole-study findings and limits: High sensitivity and specificity were reportedly achieved when the classifier diagnosed cytomegalovirus status.

This CDR3 is 17 amino acids long. Germline CDR1 reads MDHEN; CDR2 reads SYDVKM. J lost 3 bases, V lost 5 bases, and 10 bases had no gene match. The sample holds one count of this clone. Its antigen remains unidentified. The origin of this receptor is a man aged 50 to 60 in good health and CMV-seropositive. Sequencing was performed on PBMCs. The chain has TRBV28 and TRBJ1-4; 9 nucleotides match TRBD1. The CDR3 region has the DNA TGTGCCAGCAGTATCGGGACAGGGAGTTTTTCTAATGAAAAACTGTTTTTT. Translated: CASSIGTGSFSNEKLFF.